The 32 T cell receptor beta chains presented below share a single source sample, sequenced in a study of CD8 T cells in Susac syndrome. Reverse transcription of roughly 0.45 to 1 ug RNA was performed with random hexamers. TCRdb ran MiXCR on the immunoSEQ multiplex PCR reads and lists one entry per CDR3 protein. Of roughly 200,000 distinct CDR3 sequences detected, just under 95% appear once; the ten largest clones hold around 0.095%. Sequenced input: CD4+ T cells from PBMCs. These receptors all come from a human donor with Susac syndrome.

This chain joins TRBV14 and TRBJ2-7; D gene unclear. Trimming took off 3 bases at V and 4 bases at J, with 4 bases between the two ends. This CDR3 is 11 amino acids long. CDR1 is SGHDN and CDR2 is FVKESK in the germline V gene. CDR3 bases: TGTGCCAGCAGCCAGGGTTACGAGCAGTACTTC. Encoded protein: CASSQGYEQYF.

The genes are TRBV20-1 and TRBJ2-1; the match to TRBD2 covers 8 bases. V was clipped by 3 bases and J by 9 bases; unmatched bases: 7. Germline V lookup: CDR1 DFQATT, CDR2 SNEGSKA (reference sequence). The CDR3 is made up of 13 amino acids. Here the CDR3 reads CSASPLAGTEQFF. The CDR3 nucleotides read TGCAGTGCTAGTCCGCTAGCGGGTACTGAGCAGTTCTTC.

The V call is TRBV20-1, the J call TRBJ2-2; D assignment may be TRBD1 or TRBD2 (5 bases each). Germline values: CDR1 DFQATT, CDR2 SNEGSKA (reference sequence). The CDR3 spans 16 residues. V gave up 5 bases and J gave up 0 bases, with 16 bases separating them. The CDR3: CSARKRGQANTGELFF. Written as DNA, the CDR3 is TGCAGTGCTCGCAAGAGGGGCCAGGCGAACACCGGGGAGCTGTTTTTT.

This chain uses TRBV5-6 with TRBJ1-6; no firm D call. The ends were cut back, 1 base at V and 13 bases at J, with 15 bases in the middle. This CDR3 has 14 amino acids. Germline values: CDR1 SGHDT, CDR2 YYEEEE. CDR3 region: CASSLNLRTSPLHF. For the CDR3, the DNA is TGTGCCAGCAGCTTGAATCTTCGGACGTCGCCCCTCCACTTT.

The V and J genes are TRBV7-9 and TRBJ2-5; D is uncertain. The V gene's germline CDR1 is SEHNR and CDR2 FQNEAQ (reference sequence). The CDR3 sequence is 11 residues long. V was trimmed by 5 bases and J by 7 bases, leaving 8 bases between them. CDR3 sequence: CASSEVGTQYF. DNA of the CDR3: TGTGCCAGCAGCGAGGTGGGGACCCAGTACTTC. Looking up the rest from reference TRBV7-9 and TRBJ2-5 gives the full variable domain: DTGVSQNPRHKITKRGQNVTFRCDPISEHNRLYWYRQTLGQGPEFLTYFQNEAQLEKSRLLSDRFSAERPKGSFSTLEIQRTEQGDSAMYLCASSEVGTQYFGPGTRLLVL.

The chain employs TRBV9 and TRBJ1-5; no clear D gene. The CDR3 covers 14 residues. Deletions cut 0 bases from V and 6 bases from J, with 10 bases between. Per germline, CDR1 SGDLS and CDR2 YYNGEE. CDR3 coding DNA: TGTGCCAGCAGCGTAGACCCGAAGGGTCAGCCCCAGCATTTT. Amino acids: CASSVDPKGQPQHF.

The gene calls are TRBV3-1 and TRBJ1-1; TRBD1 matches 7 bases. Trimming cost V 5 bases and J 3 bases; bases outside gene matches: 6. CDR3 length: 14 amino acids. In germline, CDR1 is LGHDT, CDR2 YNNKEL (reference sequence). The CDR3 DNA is TGTGCCAGCAGCGTTACAGGGGAGGACACTGAAGCTTTCTTT. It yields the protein CASSVTGEDTEAFF.

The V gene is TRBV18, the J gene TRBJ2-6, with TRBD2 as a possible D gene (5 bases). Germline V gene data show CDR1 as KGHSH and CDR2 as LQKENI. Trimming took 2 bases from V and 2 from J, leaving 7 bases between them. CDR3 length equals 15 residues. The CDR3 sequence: CASSPGAAGANVLTF. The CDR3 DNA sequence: TGTGCCAGCTCACCAGGAGCGGCTGGGGCCAACGTCCTGACTTTC.

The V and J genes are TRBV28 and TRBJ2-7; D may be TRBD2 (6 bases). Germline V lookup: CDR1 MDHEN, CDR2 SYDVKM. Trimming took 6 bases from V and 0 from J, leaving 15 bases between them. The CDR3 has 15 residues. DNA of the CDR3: TGTGCCAGCAGCACGGGACTGAGGATCTCCTACGAGCAGTACTTC. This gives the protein CASSTGLRISYEQYF.

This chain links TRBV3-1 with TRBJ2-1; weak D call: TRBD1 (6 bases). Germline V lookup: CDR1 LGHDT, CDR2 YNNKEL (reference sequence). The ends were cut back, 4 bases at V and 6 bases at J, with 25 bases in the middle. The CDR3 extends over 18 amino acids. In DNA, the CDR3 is TGTGCCAGCAGCCTGGGGGTCCTGTCCCGAGGGGGACGCAATGAGCAGTTCTTC. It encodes CASSLGVLSRGGRNEQFF.

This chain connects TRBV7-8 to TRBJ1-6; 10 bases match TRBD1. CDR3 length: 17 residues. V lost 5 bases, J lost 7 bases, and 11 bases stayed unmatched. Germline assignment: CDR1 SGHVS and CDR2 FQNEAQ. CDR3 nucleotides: TGTGCCAGCAGCCTCTCCGGGACAGGGGAACACAATTCACCCCTCCACTTT. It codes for CASSLSGTGEHNSPLHF. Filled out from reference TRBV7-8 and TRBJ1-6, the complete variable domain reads GAGVSQSPRYKVAKRGQDVALRCDPISGHVSLFWYQQALGQGPEFLTYFQNEAQLDKSGLPSDRFFAERPEGSVSTLKIQRTQQEDSAVYLCASSLSGTGEHNSPLHFGNGTRLTVT.

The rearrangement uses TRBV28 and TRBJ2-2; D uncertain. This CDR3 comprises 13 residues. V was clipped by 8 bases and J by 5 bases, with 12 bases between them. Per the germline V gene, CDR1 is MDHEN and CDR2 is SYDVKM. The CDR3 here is CASGRRRTGELFF. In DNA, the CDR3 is TGTGCCAGCGGGCGACGAAGGACCGGGGAGCTGTTTTTT.

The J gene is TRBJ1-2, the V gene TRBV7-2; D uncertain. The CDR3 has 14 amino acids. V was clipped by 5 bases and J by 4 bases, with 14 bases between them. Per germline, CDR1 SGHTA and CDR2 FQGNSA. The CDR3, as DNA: TGTGCCAGCAGCACGACGCGAGAAATCTATGGCTACACCTTC. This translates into CASSTTREIYGYTF.

The CDR3 nucleotides read TGTGCCAGCAGCTTAGCTAGCGGGAGCGTCTACAATGAGCAGTTCTTC. This codes for CASSLASGSVYNEQFF. J is TRBJ2-1 and V is TRBV5-4, with 10 bases lining up with TRBD2. The V gene's germline CDR1 is SGHNT and CDR2 YYREEE (reference sequence). V dropped 2 bases and J dropped 3; count of bases not matched to a gene: 5. The CDR3 extends over 16 amino acids.

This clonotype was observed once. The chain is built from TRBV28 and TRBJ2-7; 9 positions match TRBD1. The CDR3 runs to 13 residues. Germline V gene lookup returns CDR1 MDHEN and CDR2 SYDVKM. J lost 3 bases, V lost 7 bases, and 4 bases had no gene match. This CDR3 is CASTQTGGYEQYF. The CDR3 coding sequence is TGTGCCAGCACCCAGACAGGGGGCTACGAGCAGTACTTC.

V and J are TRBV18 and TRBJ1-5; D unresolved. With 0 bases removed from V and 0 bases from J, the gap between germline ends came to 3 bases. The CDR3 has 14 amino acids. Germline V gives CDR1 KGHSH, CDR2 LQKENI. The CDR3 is CASSPPSSNQPQHF. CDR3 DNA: TGTGCCAGCTCACCACCCAGTAGCAATCAGCCCCAGCATTTT.

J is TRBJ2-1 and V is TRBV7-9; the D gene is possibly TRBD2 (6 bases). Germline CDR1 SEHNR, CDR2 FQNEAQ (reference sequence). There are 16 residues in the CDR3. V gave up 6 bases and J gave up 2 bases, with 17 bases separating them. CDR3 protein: CASSSWAGSTYNEQFF. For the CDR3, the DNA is TGTGCCAGCAGTTCGTGGGCGGGATCCACCTACAATGAGCAGTTCTTC.

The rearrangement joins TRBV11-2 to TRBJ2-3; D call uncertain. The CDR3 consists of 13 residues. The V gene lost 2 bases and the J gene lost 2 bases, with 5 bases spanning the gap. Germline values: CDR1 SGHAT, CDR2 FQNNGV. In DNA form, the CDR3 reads TGTGCCAGCAGCTTATCTTTCACAGATACGCAGTATTTT. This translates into CASSLSFTDTQYF.

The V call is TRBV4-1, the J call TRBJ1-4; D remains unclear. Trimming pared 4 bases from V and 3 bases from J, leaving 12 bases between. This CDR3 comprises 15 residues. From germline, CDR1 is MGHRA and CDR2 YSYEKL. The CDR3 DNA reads TGCGCCAGCAGCCGAGAGACGGCACCTAATGAAAAACTGTTTTTT. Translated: CASSRETAPNEKLFF.

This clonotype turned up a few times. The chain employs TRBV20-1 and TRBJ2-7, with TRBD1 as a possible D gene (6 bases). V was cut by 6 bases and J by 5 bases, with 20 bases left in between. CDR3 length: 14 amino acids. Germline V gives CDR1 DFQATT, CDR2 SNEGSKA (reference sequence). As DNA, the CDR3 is TGCAGTGCCCGGGATATCGACAGGTCCCACGAGCAGTACTTC. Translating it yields CSARDIDRSHEQYF.

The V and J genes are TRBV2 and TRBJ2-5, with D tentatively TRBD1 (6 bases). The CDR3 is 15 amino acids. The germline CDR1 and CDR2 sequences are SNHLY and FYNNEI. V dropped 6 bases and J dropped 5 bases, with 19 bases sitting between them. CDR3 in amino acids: CASSSRGVLTETQYF. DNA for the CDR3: TGTGCCAGCAGCAGCAGGGGCGTACTCACTGAGACCCAGTACTTC.

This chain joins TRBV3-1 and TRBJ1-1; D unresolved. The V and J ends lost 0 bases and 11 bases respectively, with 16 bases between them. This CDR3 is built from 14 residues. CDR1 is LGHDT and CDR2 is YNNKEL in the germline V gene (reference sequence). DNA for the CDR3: TGTGCCAGCAGCCAAGATTCGGCAAGGCGTCGCGCTTTCTTT. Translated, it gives CASSQDSARRRAFF.

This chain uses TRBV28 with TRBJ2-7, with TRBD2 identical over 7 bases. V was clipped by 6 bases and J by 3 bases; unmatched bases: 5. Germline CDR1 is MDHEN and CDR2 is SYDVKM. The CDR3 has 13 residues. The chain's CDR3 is CASSKTSSYEQYF. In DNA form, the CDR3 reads TGTGCCAGCAGCAAGACTAGCAGCTACGAGCAGTACTTC.

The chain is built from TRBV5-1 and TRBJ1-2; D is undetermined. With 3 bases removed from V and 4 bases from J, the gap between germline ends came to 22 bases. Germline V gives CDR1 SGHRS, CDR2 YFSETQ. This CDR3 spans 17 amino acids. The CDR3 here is CASSSTRTDPRAYGYTF. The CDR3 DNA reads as TGCGCCAGCAGCTCCACCCGGACGGATCCTAGAGCCTATGGCTACACCTTC.

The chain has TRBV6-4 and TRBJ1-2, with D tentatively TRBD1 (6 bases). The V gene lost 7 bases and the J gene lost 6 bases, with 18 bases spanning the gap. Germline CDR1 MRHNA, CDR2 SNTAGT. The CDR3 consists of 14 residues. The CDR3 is CASTTTGPRDGYTF. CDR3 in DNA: TGTGCCAGCACCACGACAGGCCCTAGGGATGGCTACACCTTC.

The CDR3, as DNA: TGTGCCACCTCGGGACTCCCCCTGAACACTGAAGCTTTCTTT. It yields the protein CATSGLPLNTEAFF. This chain uses TRBV6-2 or TRBV6-3 with TRBJ1-1, with D possibly being TRBD1 (5 bases). Deletions cut 10 bases from V and 0 bases from J, with 15 bases between. The germline CDR1 and CDR2 sequences are MNHEY and SVGEGT. The CDR3 loop spans 14 amino acids.

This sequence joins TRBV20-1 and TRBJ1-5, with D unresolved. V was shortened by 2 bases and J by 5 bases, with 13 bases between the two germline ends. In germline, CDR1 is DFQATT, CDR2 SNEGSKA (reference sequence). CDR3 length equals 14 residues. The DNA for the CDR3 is TGCAGTGCTAGAAAGGAGGTTGGGGATCAGCCCCAGCATTTT. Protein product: CSARKEVGDQPQHF.

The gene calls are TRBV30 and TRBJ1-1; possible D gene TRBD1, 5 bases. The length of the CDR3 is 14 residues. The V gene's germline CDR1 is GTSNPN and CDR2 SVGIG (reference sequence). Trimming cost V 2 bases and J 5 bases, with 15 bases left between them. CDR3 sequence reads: CAWSLSGTGTEAFF. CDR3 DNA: TGTGCCTGGAGTCTCTCAGGGACGGGGACTGAAGCTTTCTTT.

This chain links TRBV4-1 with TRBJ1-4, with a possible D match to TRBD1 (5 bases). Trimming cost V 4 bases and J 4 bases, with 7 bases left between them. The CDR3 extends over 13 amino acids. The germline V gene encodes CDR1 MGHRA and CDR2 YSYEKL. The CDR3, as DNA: TGCGCCAGCAGCCGCGGACATAATGAAAAACTGTTTTTT. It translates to CASSRGHNEKLFF.

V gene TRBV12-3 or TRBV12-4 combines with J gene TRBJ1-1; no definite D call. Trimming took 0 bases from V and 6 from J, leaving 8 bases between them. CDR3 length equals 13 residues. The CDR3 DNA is TGTGCCAGCAGTTTAGCGCAAGGCGCTGAAGCTTTCTTT. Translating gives CASSLAQGAEAFF.

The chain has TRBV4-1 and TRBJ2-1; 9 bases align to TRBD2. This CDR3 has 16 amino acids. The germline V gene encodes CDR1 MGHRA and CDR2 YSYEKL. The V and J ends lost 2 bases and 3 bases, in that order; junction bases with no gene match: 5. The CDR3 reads CASSQWPSGNYNEQFF. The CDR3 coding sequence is TGCGCCAGCAGCCAATGGCCTAGCGGGAACTACAATGAGCAGTTCTTC.

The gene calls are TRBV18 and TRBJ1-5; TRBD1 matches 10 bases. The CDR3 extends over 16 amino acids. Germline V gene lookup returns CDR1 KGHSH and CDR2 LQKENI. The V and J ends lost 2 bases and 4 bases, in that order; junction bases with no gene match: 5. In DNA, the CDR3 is TGTGCCAGCTCACCATCACTGGGACAGGGGAATCAGCCCCAGCATTTT. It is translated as CASSPSLGQGNQPQHF.